Listed below are T cell receptor beta chains from one sample, sequenced in a study of T cells in Graves' hyperthyroidism and ophthalmopathy. TCRdb analysed the multiplex PCR reads with MiXCR anew, one entry per CDR3 protein. There are around 560,000 distinct CDR3 sequences in the sample; roughly a sixth occur only once, and approximately 18% lies in the top ten. The sequenced sample consisted of blood. The source is a woman younger than 35 with Graves' hyperthyroidism. Both conserved end residues are part of each CDR3. The D gene is left open where the match is weak. Clone size is not always given. Where it is, it says once, few, many or a class for expanded clones.

cdr3_nt	cdr3_aa	v_call	j_call	clone_size	d_call
TGCGCCAGCAGGCACACTTTGACGCGGGAAGGTCACAATGAGCAGTTCTTC	CASRHTLTREGHNEQFF	TRBV4-1	TRBJ2-1	NA	NA
TGTGCCAGCAGCCGAGATCGGGAGACCCAGTACTTC	CASSRDRETQYF	TRBV7-9	TRBJ2-5	many	NA
TGTGCCAGCAGCTCAGGGTGGGCAGGCCCAGAAGAGACCCAGTACTTC	CASSSGWAGPEETQYF	TRBV7-2	TRBJ2-5	few	NA
TGTGCCAGCAGCTTGGTAAAGCGGGGGGCTGTATACAATGAGCAGTTCTTC	CASSLVKRGAVYNEQFF	TRBV5-4	TRBJ2-1	NA	TRBD2
TGTGCCAGCAAGCCGAACAGGGTTCCCACTGAAGCTTTCTTT	CASKPNRVPTEAFF	TRBV7-9	TRBJ1-1	NA	NA
TGTGCCTGGAGTGTAGACAGCCAGACTCGGACCCAGTACTTC	CAWSVDSQTRTQYF	TRBV30	TRBJ2-5	few	NA
TGTGCCATCAGGGAACAGGGGGCCGGGGAGACCCAGTACTTC	CAIREQGAGETQYF	TRBV10-3	TRBJ2-5	many	TRBD1
TGTGCCATCAGTGAGTCAGCAGGTCGGGGGAACACTGAAGCTTTCTTT	CAISESAGRGNTEAFF	TRBV10-3	TRBJ1-1	few	NA
TGCAGTGCGCGGACAGGGGAACCTTCAAACTATGGCTACACCTTC	CSARTGEPSNYGYTF	TRBV20-1	TRBJ1-2	NA	TRBD1
TGCGCCAGCAGCTTGGCCGGAAAGGGGACAGGCACAGATACGCAGTATTTT	CASSLAGKGTGTDTQYF	TRBV5-1	TRBJ2-3	many	TRBD1
TGCAGTGCTAGAGTTCTAGCGGGAGGGCAAGAGACCCAGTACTTC	CSARVLAGGQETQYF	TRBV20-1	TRBJ2-5	many	TRBD2
TGTGCCAGCAGTGAATTTGACAGGGGTGCCTACGAGCAGTACTTC	CASSEFDRGAYEQYF	TRBV6-1	TRBJ2-7	few	TRBD1
TGCGCCAGCGGAGGAAGGGGGCGGCATCAGCCCCAGCATTTT	CASGGRGRHQPQHF	TRBV5-1	TRBJ1-5	few	TRBD1
TGCAGTGCTATGTCGACAGGGACTTCGGGGGAGCTGTTTTTT	CSAMSTGTSGELFF	TRBV20-1	TRBJ2-2	NA	NA
TGTGCCAGTAGTAAAAGACTAGCGGGAGCAGATACGCAGTATTTT	CASSKRLAGADTQYF	TRBV19	TRBJ2-3	NA	TRBD2
TGTGCCAGCAGTCCACAGGGTTGGGAGACCCAGTACTTC	CASSPQGWETQYF	TRBV11-2	TRBJ2-5	few	NA
TGTGCCACCAGTGTACCGGGCTACAATGAGCAGTTCTTC	CATSVPGYNEQFF	TRBV24-1	TRBJ2-1	many	NA
TGCAGTGCTGCGGACAGGGGCGGTCAGCCCCAGCATTTT	CSAADRGGQPQHF	TRBV20-1	TRBJ1-5	once	TRBD1
TGTGCCAGCAAGATGACAGGGGACACAGATACGCAGTATTTT	CASKMTGDTDTQYF	TRBV27	TRBJ2-3	many	TRBD1
TGTGCCAGCAGCTTTCGGGCTAGCACAGATACGCAGTATTTT	CASSFRASTDTQYF	TRBV5-4	TRBJ2-3	many	NA
TGCGCCAGCAGCTTGGACTTTTCTAGCGGCTACGAGCAGTACTTC	CASSLDFSSGYEQYF	TRBV5-1	TRBJ2-7	many	TRBD2
TGTGCCAGCAGTCAGCAGGAGGAGACCCAGTACTTC	CASSQQEETQYF	TRBV28	TRBJ2-5	NA	NA
TGTGCCAGCAGTCTGAGACTAGCGGCCACAGATACGCAGTATTTT	CASSLRLAATDTQYF	TRBV3-1	TRBJ2-3	NA	TRBD2
TGTGCCACCAGCAGAGAAAGGGCTAGCGGCTACAATGAGCAGTTCTTC	CATSRERASGYNEQFF	TRBV15	TRBJ2-1	NA	TRBD2
TGCGCCAGCAGCTTGGATCTAGCGGGAGCCTACACAGATACGCAGTATTTT	CASSLDLAGAYTDTQYF	TRBV5-1	TRBJ2-3	many	TRBD2
TGTGCCAGCAGCCAAGCAGGAGGGGCCCTAGGCTCACCCCTCCACTTT	CASSQAGGALGSPLHF	TRBV13	TRBJ1-6	few	NA
TGCGCCAGCAGTGCACAGCCTGACTATGGCTACACCTTC	CASSAQPDYGYTF	TRBV10-1	TRBJ1-2	NA	NA
TGTGCCACCACTAGCGATCACAATGAGCAGTTCTTC	CATTSDHNEQFF	TRBV24-1	TRBJ2-1	NA	NA
TGTGCCTGGAGTGTAAGTCTAGCGGGAGTAGATACGCAGTATTTT	CAWSVSLAGVDTQYF	TRBV30	TRBJ2-3	many	TRBD2
TGTGCCAGCAGCCCAGGGCCCCAAGGGACTCCCACCGCCTACGAGCAGTACTTC	CASSPGPQGTPTAYEQYF	TRBV7-8	TRBJ2-7	many	NA
TGTGCCAACAGCTCACCGGGACAGGGGCGACAAGAGACCCAGTACTTC	CANSSPGQGRQETQYF	TRBV11-3	TRBJ2-5	NA	TRBD1
TGTGCCAGCAGTCCCCGGTGGGGGGTCCCTTTCTCCTACGAGCAGTACTTC	CASSPRWGVPFSYEQYF	TRBV27	TRBJ2-7	few	NA
TGTGCCAGCAGCCCAGAGGTGACAGGGTTTTGGTCCTACGAGCAGTACTTC	CASSPEVTGFWSYEQYF	TRBV7-6	TRBJ2-7	few	TRBD1
TGTGCCAGCCGGGGCCCGGCTGCCCTCCACTTT	CASRGPAALHF	TRBV2	TRBJ1-6	few	NA
TGTGCCAGCAGTTACGCCTTGAGCCGGGAGCTGTTTTTT	CASSYALSRELFF	TRBV28	TRBJ2-2	NA	NA
TGCAGTGCGGCGGCGACAGTCTCTGGAAACACCATATATTTT	CSAAATVSGNTIYF	TRBV20-1	TRBJ1-3	NA	NA
TGTGCCAGCAGCTCCCCCACGGACTACACTAAACACGAGCAGTACTTC	CASSSPTDYTKHEQYF	TRBV11-2	TRBJ2-7	many	NA
NA	CASSLVGTGSNSPPHF	TRBV7-9	TRBJ1-6	NA	NA
TGTGCCAGCAGCTTAGTGGCCGGGGCAGGGGTGTACAATGAGCAGTTCTTC	CASSLVAGAGVYNEQFF	TRBV11-3	TRBJ2-1	many	NA